This TCR beta chain stems from a study of shared clonotypes between healthy human individuals. Study-wide points: A handful of donors held about 5% of naive CD4 clonotypes in common.

Genomic DNA of every subset was divided equally among multiple immunoSEQ plates. Sequencing used immunoSEQ multiplex PCR; TCRdb keeps in-frame clones, though not all of them. Of 800,000 to 1,200,000 clones in the sample, more than 75% were seen once. In its sample, this clone was seen once. Its target is not known. The V and J ends lost 6 bases and 6 bases respectively, with 18 bases between them. The CDR3 loop spans 14 amino acids. Germline CDR1 SGHDT, CDR2 YYEEEE. The chain recombines TRBV5-6 with TRBJ1-2; D perhaps matches TRBD1 (6 bases). The clonotype was recovered from a young man in good health. Some clones in this sample may be carry-over from other donors' samples. The sample taken for sequencing was memory CD4+ T cells from PBMCs. Subset here: CD45RA-negative fraction. In DNA, the CDR3 is TGTGCCAGCACCTATAGGGGGAGGGCGAATGGCTACACCTTC. This codes for CASTYRGRANGYTF.